A single sample is the source of the 14 T cell receptor beta chains below, sequenced in a study of cytomegalovirus exposure and HLA in healthy donors. The PCR made use of 60 Vbeta and 13 Jbeta primers. Only in-frame clones appear in the TCRdb table, and some are missing; sequencing was by immunoSEQ multiplex PCR. The sample consists of fewer than 100,000 clones, about 77% of them appearing once. Input material: PBMCs. The receptor set was obtained from a man aged 40-50 years in good health and CMV-seronegative.

The genes are TRBV29-1 and TRBJ2-2, with unresolved D. Trimming stripped 5 bases from V and 5 bases from J, with 12 bases between. CDR1 SQVTM and CDR2 ANQGSEA come from the germline V gene. CDR3 length: 13 residues. The CDR3 region has the DNA TGCAGCGTTCGGTTTCTGAGGACCGGGGAGCTGTTTTTT. Protein: CSVRFLRTGELFF.

This clone appeared a few times. The rearrangement links TRBV6-1 to TRBJ1-1; D may be TRBD1 (6 bases). Germline lookup yields CDR1 MNHNS and CDR2 SASEGT. V dropped 3 bases and J dropped 3 bases, with 8 bases sitting between them. The CDR3 is 13 amino acids. The CDR3 sequence is CASSEGAHTEAFF. The CDR3 nucleotides read TGTGCCAGCAGTGAGGGGGCGCACACTGAAGCTTTCTTT.

The rearrangement joins TRBV5-1 to TRBJ2-2; tentative D call: TRBD1 (6 bases). V was clipped by 6 bases and J by 3 bases, with 18 bases between them. Per germline, CDR1 SGHRS and CDR2 YFSETQ. The CDR3 spans 16 residues. For the CDR3, the DNA is TGCGCCAGCACCACAAACACAGGGTCGGACACCGGGGAGCTGTTTTTT. It encodes CASTTNTGSDTGELFF.

V usage is TRBV9 and J usage is TRBJ1-4, with D maybe TRBD1 (5 bases). Looked up from germline, CDR1 is SGDLS and CDR2 is YYNGEE. The CDR3 covers 15 residues. Trimming removed 0 bases from V and 0 bases from J, with 6 bases in between. The CDR3 loop is CASSVAGATNEKLFF. The DNA of the CDR3 is TGTGCCAGCAGCGTAGCGGGGGCAACTAATGAAAAACTGTTTTTT.

The table lists this clone with a count of one. This chain connects TRBV10-3 to TRBJ2-1, with 9 bases aligning to TRBD2. Per the germline V gene, CDR1 is ENHRY and CDR2 is SYGVKD. Trimming at V came to 1 base and at J to 3 bases, leaving 7 bases not matched to a gene. The CDR3 length is 17 residues. CDR3 DNA: TGTGCCATCAGTGAGTTCCAGCGGCGGGAGGGCTACAATGAGCAGTTCTTC. Its protein product is CAISEFQRREGYNEQFF.

The chain links TRBV11-3 to TRBJ1-6; tentative D call: TRBD1 (6 bases). This CDR3 contains 14 residues. The V end lost 0 bases, the J end lost 6 bases, and 6 bases lay between the germline ends. In germline, CDR1 is SGHNT, CDR2 YENEEA. This CDR3 reads CASSLEGGNSPLHF. The CDR3 nucleotides are TGTGCCAGCAGCTTAGAAGGGGGTAATTCACCCCTCCACTTT.

This chain uses TRBV5-6 with TRBJ1-4; 8 positions match TRBD1. In germline, CDR1 is SGHDT, CDR2 YYEEEE. The CDR3 consists of 14 residues. With 4 bases clipped from V and 7 bases from J, the junction kept 6 bases outside the gene matches. The CDR3 loop reads CASSTGGWGEKLFF. CDR3 DNA: TGTGCCAGCAGCACAGGGGGGTGGGGTGAAAAACTGTTTTTT.

The chain links TRBV18 to TRBJ1-1; 8 bases align to TRBD1. Trimming took 4 bases from V and 4 from J; bases not matched to a gene: 2. The CDR3 runs 13 residues. Germline V gene lookup returns CDR1 KGHSH and CDR2 LQKENI. The CDR3 here is CASSRDRGTEAFF. The CDR3 DNA sequence: TGTGCCAGCTCACGAGACAGGGGCACTGAAGCTTTCTTT.

The genes are TRBV19 and TRBJ2-3; a possible D gene is TRBD1 (6 bases). V was trimmed by 5 bases and J by 4 bases, leaving 10 bases between them. The germline V gene has CDR1 LNHDA and CDR2 SQIVND (reference sequence). This CDR3 region has 13 residues. CDR3: CASSATGSDTQYF. The CDR3 DNA sequence: TGTGCCAGTAGTGCAACAGGGTCAGATACGCAGTATTTT.

The chain links TRBV6-1 to TRBJ2-3, with TRBD2 matching over 10 bases. J gave up 5 bases and V 2 bases, and 7 bases lay outside the gene matches. Looked up from germline, CDR1 is MNHNS and CDR2 is SASEGT. This CDR3 contains 16 residues. This chain's CDR3 is CASSELSGGYGDTQYF. The CDR3, as DNA: TGTGCCAGCAGTGAACTTAGCGGGGGGTATGGAGATACGCAGTATTTT.

The CDR3 region has the DNA TGTGCCAGCAGCTTCCAGGGAAACACTGAAGCTTTCTTT. Protein sequence: CASSFQGNTEAFF. J is TRBJ1-1 and V is TRBV7-9, with a weak D call TRBD1 (5 bases). The CDR3 runs 13 residues. Trimming took off 3 bases at V and 2 bases at J, with 7 bases between the two ends. CDR1 and CDR2 from the germline V gene are SEHNR and FQNEAQ (reference sequence).

The rearrangement links TRBV6-1 to TRBJ2-3; TRBD2 matches at 9 bases. With 8 bases clipped from V and 4 bases from J, the junction kept 10 bases outside the gene matches. Germline lookup yields CDR1 MNHNS and CDR2 SASEGT. CDR3 length: 15 residues. Written as DNA, the CDR3 is TGTGCCAGCGGGAGGGTAGCGGGAGTTGCAGATACGCAGTATTTT. Translating it yields CASGRVAGVADTQYF.

V gene TRBV15 combines with J gene TRBJ1-6; D perhaps matches TRBD1 (6 bases). The germline V gene encodes CDR1 LNHNV and CDR2 YYDKDF (reference sequence). There are 16 residues in the CDR3. V shed 3 bases and J shed 9 bases, with 18 bases lying between them. CDR3 bases: TGTGCCACCAGCAGCGAAACAGGGATTGCTACTTCACCCCTCCACTTT. Its protein is CATSSETGIATSPLHF. Based on the CDR3 plus reference TRBV15 and TRBJ1-6, the full variable domain is DAMVIQNPRYQVTQFGKPVTLSCSQTLNHNVMYWYQQKSSQAPKLLFHYYDKDFNNEADTPDNFQSRRPNTSFCFLDIRSPGLGDTAMYLCATSSETGIATSPLHFGNGTRLTVT.

The V gene is TRBV14, the J gene TRBJ2-7; 10 bases line up with TRBD1. Looked up from germline, CDR1 is SGHDN and CDR2 is FVKESK. J was trimmed by 2 bases and V by 3 bases; bases with no gene match: 4. The CDR3 loop spans 15 amino acids. CDR3 sequence reads: CASSQAGQGTYEQYF. The CDR3 bases are TGTGCCAGCAGCCAGGCGGGACAGGGGACCTACGAGCAGTACTTC.